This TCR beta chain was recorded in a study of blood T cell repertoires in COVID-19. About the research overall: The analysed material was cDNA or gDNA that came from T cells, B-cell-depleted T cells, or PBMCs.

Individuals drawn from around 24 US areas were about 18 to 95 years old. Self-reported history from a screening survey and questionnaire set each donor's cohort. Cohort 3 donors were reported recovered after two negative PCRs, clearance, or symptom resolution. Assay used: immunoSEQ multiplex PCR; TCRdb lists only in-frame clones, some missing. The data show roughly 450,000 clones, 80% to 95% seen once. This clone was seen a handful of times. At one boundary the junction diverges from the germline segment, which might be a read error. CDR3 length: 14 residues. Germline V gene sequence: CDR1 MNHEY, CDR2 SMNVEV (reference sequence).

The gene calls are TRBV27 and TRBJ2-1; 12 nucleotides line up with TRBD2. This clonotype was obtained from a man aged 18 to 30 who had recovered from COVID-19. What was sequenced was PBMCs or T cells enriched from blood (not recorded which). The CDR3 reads CASSLSMLAGGRLF. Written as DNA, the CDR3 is TGTGCCAGCAGTTTATCTATGCTAGCGGGAGGGAGGCTCTTC.